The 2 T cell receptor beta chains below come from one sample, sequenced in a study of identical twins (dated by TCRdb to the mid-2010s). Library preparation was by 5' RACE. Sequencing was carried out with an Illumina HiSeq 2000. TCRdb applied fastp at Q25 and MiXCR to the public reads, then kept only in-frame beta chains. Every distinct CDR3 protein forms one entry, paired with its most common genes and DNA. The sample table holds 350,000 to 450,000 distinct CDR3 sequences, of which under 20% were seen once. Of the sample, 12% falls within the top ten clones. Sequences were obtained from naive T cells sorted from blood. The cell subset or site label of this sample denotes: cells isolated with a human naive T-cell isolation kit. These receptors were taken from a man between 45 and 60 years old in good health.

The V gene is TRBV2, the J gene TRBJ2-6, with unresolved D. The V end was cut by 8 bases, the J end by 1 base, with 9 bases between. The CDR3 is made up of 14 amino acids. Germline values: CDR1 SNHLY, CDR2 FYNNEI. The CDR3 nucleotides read TGTGCCAGCGACTCAGCATCTGGGGCCAACGTCCTGACTTTC. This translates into CASDSASGANVLTF.

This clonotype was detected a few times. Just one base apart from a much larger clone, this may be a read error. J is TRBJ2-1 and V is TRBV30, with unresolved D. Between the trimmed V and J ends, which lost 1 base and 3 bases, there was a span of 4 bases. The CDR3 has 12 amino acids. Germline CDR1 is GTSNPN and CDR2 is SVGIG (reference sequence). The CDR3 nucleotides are TGTGCCTGGAGTGCGGACTACAATGAGCAGTTCTTC. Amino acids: CAWSADYNEQFF.